This TCR beta chain comes out of a study of vaccination effects on CD4 cells after COVID-19. For this clone: Its target is not known.

Before sequencing took place, the ViraFEST assay used viral peptide pools to expand antigen-specific CD4+ T cells. Following 10 days of culture, CD4+ T cells were isolated. None of these healthy vaccinees had been infected with SARS-CoV-2 before vaccination. Around 2 million PBMC per well were cultured with around 10 IU/ml IL-2 and around 9.4 ug/ml peptides. Replacing half the medium with IL-2 medium was done on days 3 and 7. Using immunoSEQ multiplex PCR, the repertoire was profiled, and TCRdb retains in-frame clones only, with some absent. The data show roughly 41,000 clones, roughly 62% seen once. Study findings and constraints: Nearly all vaccine-induced clones in healthy recipients recognized only SARS-CoV-2. The study found marked clonal contraction of infection- and vaccine-induced clones late after vaccination.

The V gene's germline CDR1 is MGHRA and CDR2 YSYEKL. The CDR3 contains 17 residues. Trimming took 3 bases from V and 7 from J, leaving 21 bases between them. V is TRBV4-1 and J is TRBJ1-4, with D perhaps matching TRBD1 (6 bases). This sequence originates from a human donor who received a COVID-19 vaccine. Sequenced material: CD4+ T cells from PBMCs cultured with HCoV-OC43 spike peptides, taken before COVID-19 vaccination. This sample's subset: HCoV-OC43 spike overlapping peptide pool stimulation. CDR3: CASSHAPRGTLSEKLFF. As DNA, the CDR3 is TGCGCCAGCAGCCACGCTCCCCGGGGGACATTAAGTGAAAAACTGTTTTTT.